This TCR beta chain derives from a study of chemoradiotherapy in HPV16-positive cancers. Findings and caveats of the study: Candidate HPV-specific clones and E7-related TCR motifs grew in tumor during treatment. HPV-specific T cells were functionally defined from only a couple of HPV16-positive patients. HPV-responsive T-cell expansion during chemoradiotherapy was linked to improved recurrence-free survival in HPV16-positive patients.

Germline loops: CDR1 SGHRS, CDR2 YFSETQ. The CDR3 is 17 amino acids. The ends lost 3 bases at V and 0 bases at J; junction bases unmatched: 9. To note about this clone: Its antigen is as yet unknown.

Over chemoradiotherapy, repertoires were sampled more than once. Assay: immunoSEQ multiplex PCR; the TCRdb copy retains only in-frame clones and omits some. Among 10,000 to 15,000 clones listed, about 75% were seen once. The chain joins TRBV5-1 to TRBJ2-3, with 8 bases aligning to TRBD2. The TCR comes from a human donor with HPV-associated anogenital cancer. Sample acquisition took place from a patient who underwent chemoradiotherapy. CDR3 bases: TGCGCCAGCAGCTCTCACCCCCGACTAGCGAGCACAGATACGCAGTATTTT. It codes for CASSSHPRLASTDTQYF. The whole variable domain, filled in from reference TRBV5-1 and TRBJ2-3, reads KAGVTQTPRYLIKTRGQQVTLSCSPISGHRSVSWYQQTPGQGLQFLFEYFSETQRNKGNFPGRFSGRQFSNSRSEMNVSTLELGDSALYLCASSSHPRLASTDTQYFGPGTRLTVL.